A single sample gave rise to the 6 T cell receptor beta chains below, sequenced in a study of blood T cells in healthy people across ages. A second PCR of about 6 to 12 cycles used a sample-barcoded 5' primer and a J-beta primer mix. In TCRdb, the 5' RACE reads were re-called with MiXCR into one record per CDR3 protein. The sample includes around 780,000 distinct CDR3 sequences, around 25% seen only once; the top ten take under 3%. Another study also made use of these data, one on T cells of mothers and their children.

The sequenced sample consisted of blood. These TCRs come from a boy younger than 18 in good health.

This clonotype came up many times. The CDR3 nucleotides are TGTGCCAGCAGTTCGATCGCTTGGGAGGGGATTAATGAAAAACTGTTTTTT. It is translated as CASSSIAWEGINEKLFF. The gene calls are TRBV27 and TRBJ1-4; tentative D call: TRBD1 (5 bases). Germline V gene sequence: CDR1 MNHEY, CDR2 SMNVEV (reference sequence). V dropped 4 bases and J dropped 4 bases, with 19 bases sitting between them. The CDR3 runs 17 residues.

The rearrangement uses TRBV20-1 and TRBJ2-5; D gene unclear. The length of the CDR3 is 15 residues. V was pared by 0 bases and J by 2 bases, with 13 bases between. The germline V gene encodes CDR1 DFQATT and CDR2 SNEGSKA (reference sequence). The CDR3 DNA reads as TGCAGTGCTAGAGAGGGGAAGCGTAAACAAGAGACCCAGTACTTC. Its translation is CSAREGKRKQETQYF.

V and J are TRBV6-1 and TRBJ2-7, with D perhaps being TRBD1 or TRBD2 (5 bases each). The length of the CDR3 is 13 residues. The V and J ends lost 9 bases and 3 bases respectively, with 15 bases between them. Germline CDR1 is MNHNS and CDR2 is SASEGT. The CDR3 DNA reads TGTGCCAGTGCCGGGACGGTCCTCTACGAGCAGTACTTC. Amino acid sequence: CASAGTVLYEQYF.

The CDR3 loop reads CASGGQGNSPLHF. The CDR3 DNA follows: TGTGCCAGCGGGGGACAGGGGAATTCACCCCTCCACTTT. The rearrangement joins TRBV12-3 or TRBV12-4 to TRBJ1-6, with 10 bases aligning to TRBD1. V was clipped by 8 bases and J by 7 bases; unmatched bases: 2. This CDR3 has 13 amino acids.

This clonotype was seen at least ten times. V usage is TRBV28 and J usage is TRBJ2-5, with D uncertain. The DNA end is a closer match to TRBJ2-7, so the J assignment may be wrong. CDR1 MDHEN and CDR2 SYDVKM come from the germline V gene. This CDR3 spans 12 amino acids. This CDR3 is CASRTSSYEQYF. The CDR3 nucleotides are TGTGCCAGCAGAACAAGCTCCTACGAGCAGTACTTC.

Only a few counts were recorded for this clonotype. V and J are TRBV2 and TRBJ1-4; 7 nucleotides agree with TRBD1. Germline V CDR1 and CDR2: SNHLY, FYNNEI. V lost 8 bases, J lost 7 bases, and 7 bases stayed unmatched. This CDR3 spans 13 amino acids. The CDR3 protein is CASSDRRGEKLFF. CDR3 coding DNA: TGTGCCAGCTCGGACAGGCGCGGTGAAAAACTGTTTTTT.